This TCR beta chain stems from a study of blood T cell repertoires in COVID-19. Study-level background: Acute and convalescent COVID-19 specimens originated in the United States, Italy and Spain. Sample material is recorded as cDNA or gDNA derived from T cells, B-cell-depleted T cells, or PBMCs.

Trimming cost V 10 bases and J 0 bases, with 10 bases left between them. CDR1 and CDR2 from the germline V gene are SNHLY and FYNNEI. CDR3 size: 13 residues. In the original processing: Amplification of reference gene primers was used by the study to estimate nucleated cell counts. Sequencing was performed with immunoSEQ multiplex PCR; in TCRdb, only in-frame clones are kept and a portion is missing. The DNA was the basis for D and trimming; V, J and clone size are from that table. The sample shows approximately 280,000 clones, around 88% of them seen only once. The rearrangement links TRBV2 to TRBJ1-3; no reliable D call. This sequence originates from a middle-aged man with acute or convalescent COVID-19. The sequencing sample was made of peripheral blood. This CDR3 is CATTADSGNTIYF. CDR3 DNA: TGTGCCACCACAGCTGACTCTGGAAACACCATATATTTT.